Following are 11 T cell receptor beta chains from one sample sequenced in a study of T cell clusters in autoimmune cytopenias. TRB was amplified from approximately 250 ng of peripheral blood genomic DNA per sample. TRB was amplified by touch-down multiplex PCR, primer pools A and B combined. TCRdb derives one entry per CDR3 protein from the multiplex PCR reads, leaving out DNA. The sample table includes under 7,000 distinct CDR3 sequences. This same sample was also part of a study on T cell repertoires in aging, cancer and after chemotherapy.

Sequenced input: peripheral blood. The receptors originated from a human donor in good health.

J is TRBJ2-7 and V is TRBV30; TCRdb's assignment of TRBD1 cannot be checked, as there is no DNA. This CDR3 is 13 amino acids long. Germline lookup yields CDR1 GTSNPN and CDR2 SVGIG (reference sequence). The CDR3 protein is CAWSRDQGYEQYF. Complete variable domain (other parts from reference TRBV30 and TRBJ2-7): SQTIHQWPATLVQPVGSPLSLECTVEGTSNPNLYWYRQAAGRGLQLLFYSVGIGQISSEVPQNLSASRPQDRQFILSSKKLLLSDSGFYLCAWSRDQGYEQYFGPGTRLTVT.

This sequence joins TRBV6-5 and TRBJ2-1; the TCRdb call, TRBD2, lacks DNA for checking. CDR3 length equals 15 residues. CDR1 and CDR2 from the germline V gene are MNHEY and SVGAGI. The CDR3 reads CASTPNLLAGNEQFF.

Its frequency marks this clonotype as medium-sized. This rearrangement joins TRBV5-6 to TRBJ2-2; as DNA is missing, the TRBD1 call by TCRdb cannot be tested. From germline, CDR1 is SGHDT and CDR2 YYEEEE. The CDR3 runs 15 residues. CDR3 in amino acids: CASSFGNRGTGELFF.

This clonotype is labeled medium-sized based on frequency. The chain carries TRBV6-5 and TRBJ2-3. From germline, CDR1 is MNHEY and CDR2 SVGAGI. The CDR3 spans 11 residues. This chain's CDR3 is CASSSGDTQYF.

According to its frequency, this clonotype is large (0.1 to 1%). The V and J genes are TRBV29-1 and TRBJ2-3; lacking DNA, the TRBD1 call made by TCRdb goes unchecked. CDR3 size: 14 residues. Looked up from germline, CDR1 is SQVTM and CDR2 is ANQGSEA. CDR3 loop: CSVGQGTSTDTQYF.

The chain employs TRBV7-9 and TRBJ1-2; TCRdb proposes TRBD1, but this gene call is untestable without DNA. The CDR3 length is 16 residues. The germline V gene encodes CDR1 SEHNR and CDR2 FQNEAQ (reference sequence). CDR3 sequence: CASSSQTGKASYGYTF.

This clonotype shows up as medium-sized by frequency. This rearrangement joins TRBV6-5 to TRBJ2-2; the D gene TCRdb calls, TRBD2, cannot be checked with no DNA. The CDR3 is made up of 19 amino acids. Germline values: CDR1 MNHEY, CDR2 SVGAGI. The CDR3 loop is CASSYTSYFSGGAPGELFF.

The rearrangement links TRBV6-5 to TRBJ2-6; TCRdb's D call of TRBD1 is untestable without DNA. The CDR3 spans 16 residues. Germline V gene lookup returns CDR1 MNHEY and CDR2 SVGAGI. CDR3: CASSYRQPSGANVLTF.

The chain couples TRBV7-9 to TRBJ2-7; TCRdb names TRBD2, which stays unverified in the absence of DNA. There are 16 residues in the CDR3. The germline V gene has CDR1 SEHNR and CDR2 FQNEAQ (reference sequence). The CDR3 loop is CASSQKGLAGGREQYF.

This clonotype is called large based on its frequency. The gene calls are TRBV29-1 and TRBJ2-1; TCRdb gives TRBD2 as the D gene, but with no DNA this cannot be confirmed. Germline V gives CDR1 SQVTM, CDR2 ANQGSEA. This CDR3 contains 12 residues. The CDR3 sequence: CSGSLPYNEQFF.

The chain recombines TRBV18 with TRBJ1-2; TCRdb lists TRBD1, though no DNA is available to test this call. Germline V lookup: CDR1 KGHSH, CDR2 LQKENI. The CDR3 runs 12 residues. CDR3 protein: CASSPGADGYTF.